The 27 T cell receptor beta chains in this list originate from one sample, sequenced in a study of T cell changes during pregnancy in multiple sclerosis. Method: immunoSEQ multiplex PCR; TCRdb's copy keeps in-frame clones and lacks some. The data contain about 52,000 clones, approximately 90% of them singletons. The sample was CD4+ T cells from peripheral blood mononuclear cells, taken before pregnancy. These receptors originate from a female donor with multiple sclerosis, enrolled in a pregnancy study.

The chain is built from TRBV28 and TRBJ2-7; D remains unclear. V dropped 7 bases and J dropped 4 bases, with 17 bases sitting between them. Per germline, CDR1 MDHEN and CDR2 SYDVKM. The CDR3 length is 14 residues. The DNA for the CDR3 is TGTGCCAGCACATCACCGGGTCTTCAATACGAGCAGTACTTC. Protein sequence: CASTSPGLQYEQYF.

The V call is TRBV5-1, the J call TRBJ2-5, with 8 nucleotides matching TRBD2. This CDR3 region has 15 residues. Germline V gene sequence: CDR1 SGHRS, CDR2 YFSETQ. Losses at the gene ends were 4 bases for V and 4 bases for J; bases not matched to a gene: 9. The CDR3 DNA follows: TGCGCCAGCAGCCAGGGCCCCGGGAGGGGAGAGACCCAGTACTTC. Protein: CASSQGPGRGETQYF.

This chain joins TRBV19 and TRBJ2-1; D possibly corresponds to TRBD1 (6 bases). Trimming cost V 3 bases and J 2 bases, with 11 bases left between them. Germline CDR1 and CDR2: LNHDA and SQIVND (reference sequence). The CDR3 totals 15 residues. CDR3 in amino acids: CASSIPDRAYNEQFF. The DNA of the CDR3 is TGTGCCAGTAGTATTCCGGACAGAGCCTACAATGAGCAGTTCTTC.

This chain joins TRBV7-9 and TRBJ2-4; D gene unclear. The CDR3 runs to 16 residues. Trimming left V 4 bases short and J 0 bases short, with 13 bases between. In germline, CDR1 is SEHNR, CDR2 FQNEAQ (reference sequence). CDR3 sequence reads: CASSSTAGLAKNIQYF. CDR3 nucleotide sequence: TGTGCCAGCAGCTCAACAGCAGGCCTAGCCAAAAACATTCAGTACTTC.

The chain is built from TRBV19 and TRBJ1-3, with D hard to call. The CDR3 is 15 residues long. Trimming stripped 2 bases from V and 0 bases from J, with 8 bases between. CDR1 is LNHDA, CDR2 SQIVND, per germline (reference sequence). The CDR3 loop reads CASSINTVSGNTIYF. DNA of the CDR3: TGTGCCAGTAGTATAAACACAGTCTCTGGAAACACCATATATTTT.

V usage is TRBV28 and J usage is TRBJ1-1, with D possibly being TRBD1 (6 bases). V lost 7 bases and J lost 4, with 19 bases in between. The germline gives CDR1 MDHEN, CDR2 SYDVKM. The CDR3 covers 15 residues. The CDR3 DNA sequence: TGTGCCAGCAAGCCCGGGGGGGCCCCAGGCACTGAAGCTTTCTTT. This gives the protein CASKPGGAPGTEAFF.

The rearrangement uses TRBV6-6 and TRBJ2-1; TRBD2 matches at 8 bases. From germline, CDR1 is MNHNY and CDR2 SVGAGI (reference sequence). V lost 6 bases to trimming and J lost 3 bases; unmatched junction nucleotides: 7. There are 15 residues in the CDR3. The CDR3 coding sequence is TGTGCCAGCAGCTTGCCGGCGGGAGGCTACAATGAGCAGTTCTTC. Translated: CASSLPAGGYNEQFF.

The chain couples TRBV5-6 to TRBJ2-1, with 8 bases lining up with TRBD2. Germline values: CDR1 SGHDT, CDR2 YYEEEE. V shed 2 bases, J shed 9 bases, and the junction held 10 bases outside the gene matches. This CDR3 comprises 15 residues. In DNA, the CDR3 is TGTGCCAGCAGCTTTGAGTTAGCGGGACGGGTTGAGCAGTTCTTC. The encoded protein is CASSFELAGRVEQFF.

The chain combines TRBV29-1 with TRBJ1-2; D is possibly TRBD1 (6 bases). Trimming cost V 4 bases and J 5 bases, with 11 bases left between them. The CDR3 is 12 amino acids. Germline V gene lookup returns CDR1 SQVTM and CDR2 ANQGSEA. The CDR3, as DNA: TGCAGCGTTGGGTTCAGGGGTTATGGCTACACCTTC. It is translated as CSVGFRGYGYTF.

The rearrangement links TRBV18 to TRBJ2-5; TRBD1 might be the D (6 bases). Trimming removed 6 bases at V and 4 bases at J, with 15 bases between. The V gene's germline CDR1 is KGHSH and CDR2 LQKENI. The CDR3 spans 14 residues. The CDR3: CASSRQVSGETQYF. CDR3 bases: TGTGCCAGCTCGCGACAGGTTTCGGGAGAGACCCAGTACTTC.

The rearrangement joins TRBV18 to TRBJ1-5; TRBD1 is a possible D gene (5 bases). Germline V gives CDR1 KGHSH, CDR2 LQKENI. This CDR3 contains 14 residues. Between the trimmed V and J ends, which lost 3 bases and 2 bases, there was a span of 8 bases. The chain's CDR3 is CASSPGRGNQPQHF. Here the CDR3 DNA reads TGTGCCAGCTCACCCGGCAGGGGCAATCAGCCCCAGCATTTT.

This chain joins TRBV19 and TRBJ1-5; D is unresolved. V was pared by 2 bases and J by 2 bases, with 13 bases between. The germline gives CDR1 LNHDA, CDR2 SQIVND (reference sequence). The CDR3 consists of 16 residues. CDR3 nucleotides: TGTGCCAGTAGTATATTAGGTGCTGGAGGCAATCAGCCCCAGCATTTT. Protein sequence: CASSILGAGGNQPQHF.

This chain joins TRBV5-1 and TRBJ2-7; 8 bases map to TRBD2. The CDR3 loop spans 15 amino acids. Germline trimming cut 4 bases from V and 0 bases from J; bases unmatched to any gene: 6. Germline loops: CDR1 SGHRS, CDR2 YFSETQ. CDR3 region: CASSLQRGNSYEQYF. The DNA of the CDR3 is TGCGCCAGCAGCCTCCAGCGGGGGAACTCCTACGAGCAGTACTTC. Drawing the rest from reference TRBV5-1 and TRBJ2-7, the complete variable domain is KAGVTQTPRYLIKTRGQQVTLSCSPISGHRSVSWYQQTPGQGLQFLFEYFSETQRNKGNFPGRFSGRQFSNSRSEMNVSTLELGDSALYLCASSLQRGNSYEQYFGPGTRLTVT.

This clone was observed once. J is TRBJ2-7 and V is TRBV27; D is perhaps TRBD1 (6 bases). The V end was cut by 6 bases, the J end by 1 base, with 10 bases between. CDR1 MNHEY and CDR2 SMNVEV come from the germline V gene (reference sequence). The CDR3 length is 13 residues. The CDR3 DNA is TGTGCCAGCAGACCCACAGGGTCCTACGAGCAGTACTTC. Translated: CASRPTGSYEQYF.

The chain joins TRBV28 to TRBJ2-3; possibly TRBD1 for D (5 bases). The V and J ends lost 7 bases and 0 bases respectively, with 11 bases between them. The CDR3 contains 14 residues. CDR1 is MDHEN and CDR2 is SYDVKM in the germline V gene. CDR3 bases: TGTGCCAGCACCCTGACAGCGAGCACAGATACGCAGTATTTT. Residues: CASTLTASTDTQYF.

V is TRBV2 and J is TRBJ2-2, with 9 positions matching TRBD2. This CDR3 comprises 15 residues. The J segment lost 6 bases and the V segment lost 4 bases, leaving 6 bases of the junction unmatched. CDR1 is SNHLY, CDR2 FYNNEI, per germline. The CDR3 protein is CASSAASGIPGELFF. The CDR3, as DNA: TGTGCCAGCAGTGCGGCTAGCGGGATTCCCGGGGAGCTGTTTTTT. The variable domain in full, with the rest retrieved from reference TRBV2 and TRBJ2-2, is EPEVTQTPSHQVTQMGQEVILRCVPISNHLYFYWYRQILGQKVEFLVSFYNNEISEKSEIFDDQFSVERPDGSNFTLKIRSTKLEDSAMYFCASSAASGIPGELFFGEGSRLTVL.

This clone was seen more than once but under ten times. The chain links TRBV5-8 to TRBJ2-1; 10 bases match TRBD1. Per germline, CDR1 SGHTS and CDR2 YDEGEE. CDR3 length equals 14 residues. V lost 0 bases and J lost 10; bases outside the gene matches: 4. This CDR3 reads CASSLETGGKEQFF. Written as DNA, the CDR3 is TGTGCCAGCAGCTTGGAGACAGGGGGCAAGGAGCAGTTCTTC.

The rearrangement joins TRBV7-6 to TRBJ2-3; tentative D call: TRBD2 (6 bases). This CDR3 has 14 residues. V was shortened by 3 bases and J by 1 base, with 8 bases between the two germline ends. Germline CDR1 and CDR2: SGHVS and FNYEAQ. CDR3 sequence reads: CASSFSGRTDTQYF. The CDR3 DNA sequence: TGTGCCAGCAGCTTTAGCGGACGCACAGATACGCAGTATTTT.

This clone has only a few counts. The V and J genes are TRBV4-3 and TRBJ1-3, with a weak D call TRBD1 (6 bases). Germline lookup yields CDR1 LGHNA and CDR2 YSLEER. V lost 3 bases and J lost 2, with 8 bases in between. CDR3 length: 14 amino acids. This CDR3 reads CASSHRTAGNTIYF. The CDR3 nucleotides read TGCGCCAGCAGCCACCGGACAGCTGGAAACACCATATATTTT.

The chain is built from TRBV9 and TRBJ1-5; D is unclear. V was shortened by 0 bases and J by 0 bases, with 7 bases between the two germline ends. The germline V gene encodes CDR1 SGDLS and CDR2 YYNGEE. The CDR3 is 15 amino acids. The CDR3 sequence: CASSVGDYSNQPQHF. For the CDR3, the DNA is TGTGCCAGCAGCGTAGGTGACTATAGCAATCAGCCCCAGCATTTT.

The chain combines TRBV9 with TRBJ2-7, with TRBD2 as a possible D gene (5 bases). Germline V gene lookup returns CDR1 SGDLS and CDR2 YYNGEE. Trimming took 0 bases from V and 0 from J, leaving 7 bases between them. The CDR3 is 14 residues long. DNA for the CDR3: TGTGCCAGCAGCGTAGATGGGAGCTCCTACGAGCAGTACTTC. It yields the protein CASSVDGSSYEQYF.

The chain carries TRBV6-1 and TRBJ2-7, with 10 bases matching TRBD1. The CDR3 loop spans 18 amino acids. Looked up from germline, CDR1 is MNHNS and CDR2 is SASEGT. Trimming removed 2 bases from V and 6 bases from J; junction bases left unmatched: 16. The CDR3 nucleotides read TGTGCCAGCAGTGAATTTGGGACCGGGACAGGGGACCTATTCGAGCAGTACTTC. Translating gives CASSEFGTGTGDLFEQYF.

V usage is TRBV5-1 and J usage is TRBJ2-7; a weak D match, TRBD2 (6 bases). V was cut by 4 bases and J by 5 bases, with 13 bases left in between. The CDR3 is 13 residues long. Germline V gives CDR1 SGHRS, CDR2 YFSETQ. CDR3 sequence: CASSPGLSNEQYF. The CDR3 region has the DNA TGCGCCAGCAGCCCGGGACTCAGCAACGAGCAGTACTTC.

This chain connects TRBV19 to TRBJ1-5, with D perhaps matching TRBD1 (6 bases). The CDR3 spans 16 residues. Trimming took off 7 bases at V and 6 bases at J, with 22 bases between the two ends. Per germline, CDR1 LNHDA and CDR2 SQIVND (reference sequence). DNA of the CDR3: TGTGCCAGTACCAACGTTAGGGGGGGAGCCCCTCAGCCCCAGCATTTT. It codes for CASTNVRGGAPQPQHF.

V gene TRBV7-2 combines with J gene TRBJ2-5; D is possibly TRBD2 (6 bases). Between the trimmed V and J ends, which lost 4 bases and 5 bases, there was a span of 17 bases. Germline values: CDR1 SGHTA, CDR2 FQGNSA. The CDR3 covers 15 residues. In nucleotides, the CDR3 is TGTGCCAGCAGCTCAACGGGACTCCAAGCGGAGACCCAGTACTTC. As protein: CASSSTGLQAETQYF.

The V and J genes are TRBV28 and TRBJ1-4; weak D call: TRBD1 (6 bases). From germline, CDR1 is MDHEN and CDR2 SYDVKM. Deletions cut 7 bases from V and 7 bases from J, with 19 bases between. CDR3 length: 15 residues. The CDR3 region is CASIGGSGEGEKLFF. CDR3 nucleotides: TGTGCCAGCATTGGAGGTTCAGGGGAAGGTGAAAAACTGTTTTTT.

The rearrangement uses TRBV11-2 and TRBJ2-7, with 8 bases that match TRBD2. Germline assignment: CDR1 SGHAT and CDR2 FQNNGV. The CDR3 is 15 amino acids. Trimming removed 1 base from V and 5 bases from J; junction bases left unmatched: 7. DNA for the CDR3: TGTGCCAGCAGCTTAGGCAGGGCGGGAGGCCACGAGCAGTACTTC. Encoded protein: CASSLGRAGGHEQYF. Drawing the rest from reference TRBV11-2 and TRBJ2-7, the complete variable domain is EAGVAQSPRYKIIEKRQSVAFWCNPISGHATLYWYQQILGQGPKLLIQFQNNGVVDDSQLPKDRFSAERLKGVDSTLKIQPAKLEDSAVYLCASSLGRAGGHEQYFGPGTRLTVT.